What follows describes a single T cell receptor beta chain. The data are from a study of T cell changes during pregnancy in multiple sclerosis. The data were produced by immunoSEQ multiplex PCR, yet TCRdb's version contains in-frame clones alone and is incomplete. The table lists about 93,000 clones, 85% to 95% of them singletons. The sequence derives from a female donor with multiple sclerosis, enrolled in a pregnancy study. This sample comprised peripheral blood, obtained after pregnancy.

CDR3 protein: CASSIGTGPEAFF. CDR3 coding DNA: TGTGCCAGTAGTATAGGGACAGGGCCTGAAGCTTTCTTT. This chain joins TRBV19 and TRBJ1-1; 8 bases fit TRBD1. Germline CDR1 is LNHDA and CDR2 is SQIVND (reference sequence). This CDR3 is 13 amino acids long. V lost 1 base to trimming and J lost 6 bases; unmatched junction nucleotides: 1. Full variable domain (remainder filled in from reference TRBV19 and TRBJ1-1): DGGITQSPKYLFRKEGQNVTLSCEQNLNHDAMYWYRQDPGQGLRLIYYSQIVNDFQKGDIAEGYSVSREKKESFPLTVTSAQKNPTAFYLCASSIGTGPEAFFGQGTRLTVV.